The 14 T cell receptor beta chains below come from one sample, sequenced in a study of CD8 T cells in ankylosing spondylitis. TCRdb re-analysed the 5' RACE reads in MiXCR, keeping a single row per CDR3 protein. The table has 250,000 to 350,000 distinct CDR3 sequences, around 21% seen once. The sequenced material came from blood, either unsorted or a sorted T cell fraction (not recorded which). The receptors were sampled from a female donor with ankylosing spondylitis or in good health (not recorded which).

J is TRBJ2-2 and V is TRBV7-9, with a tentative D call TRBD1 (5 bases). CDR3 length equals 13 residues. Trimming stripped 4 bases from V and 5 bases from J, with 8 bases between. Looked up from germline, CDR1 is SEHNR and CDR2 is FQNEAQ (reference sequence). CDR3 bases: TGTGCCAGCAGCTGGCAGGGAACCGGGGAGCTGTTTTTT. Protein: CASSWQGTGELFF.

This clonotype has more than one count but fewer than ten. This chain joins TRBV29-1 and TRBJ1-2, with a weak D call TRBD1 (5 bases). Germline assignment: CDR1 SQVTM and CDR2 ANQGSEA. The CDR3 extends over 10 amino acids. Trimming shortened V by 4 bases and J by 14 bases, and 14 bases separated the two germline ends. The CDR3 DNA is TGCAGCGTTGGAGGTCAGGGAGGGACCTTC. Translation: CSVGGQGGTF.

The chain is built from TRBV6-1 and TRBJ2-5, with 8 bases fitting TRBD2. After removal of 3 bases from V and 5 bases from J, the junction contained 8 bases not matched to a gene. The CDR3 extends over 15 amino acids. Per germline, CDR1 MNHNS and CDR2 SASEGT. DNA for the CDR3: TGTGCCAGCAGTGAGGCTAGCGGGTTTTACGAGACCCAGTACTTC. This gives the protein CASSEASGFYETQYF.

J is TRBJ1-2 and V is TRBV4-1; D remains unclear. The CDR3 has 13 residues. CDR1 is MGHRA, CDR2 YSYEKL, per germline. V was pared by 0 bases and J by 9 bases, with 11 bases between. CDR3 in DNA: TGCGCCAGCAGCCAAGATCAGCGTACTAGCTACACCTTC. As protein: CASSQDQRTSYTF.

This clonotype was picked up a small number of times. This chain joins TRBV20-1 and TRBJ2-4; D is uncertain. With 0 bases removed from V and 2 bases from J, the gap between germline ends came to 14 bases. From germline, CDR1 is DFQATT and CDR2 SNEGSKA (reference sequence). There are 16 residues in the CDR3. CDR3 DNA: TGCAGTGCTAGAGATCCCCAGACAACCTCCAAAAACATTCAGTACTTC. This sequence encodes CSARDPQTTSKNIQYF.

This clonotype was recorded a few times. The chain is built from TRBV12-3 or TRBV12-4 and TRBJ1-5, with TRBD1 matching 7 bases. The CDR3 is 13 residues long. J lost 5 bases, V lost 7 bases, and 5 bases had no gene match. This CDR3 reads CASNTGVDQPQHF. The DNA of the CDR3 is TGTGCCAGCAATACAGGGGTTGATCAGCCCCAGCATTTT.

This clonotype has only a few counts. The CDR3 here is CSARARGAPGDTQYF. The DNA of the CDR3 is TGCAGTGCTAGAGCCAGGGGGGCACCCGGGGATACGCAGTATTTT. The chain links TRBV20-1 to TRBJ2-3; D is perhaps TRBD1 (7 bases). V was clipped by 1 base and J by 6 bases, with 17 bases between them. The CDR3 loop spans 15 amino acids. Germline V gene sequence: CDR1 DFQATT, CDR2 SNEGSKA (reference sequence).

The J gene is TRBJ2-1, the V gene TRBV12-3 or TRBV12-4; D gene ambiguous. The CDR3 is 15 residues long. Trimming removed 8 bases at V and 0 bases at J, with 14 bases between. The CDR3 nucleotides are TGTGCCAGCGTTCGCCAGTTGGGCTCCTACAATGAGCAGTTCTTC. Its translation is CASVRQLGSYNEQFF.

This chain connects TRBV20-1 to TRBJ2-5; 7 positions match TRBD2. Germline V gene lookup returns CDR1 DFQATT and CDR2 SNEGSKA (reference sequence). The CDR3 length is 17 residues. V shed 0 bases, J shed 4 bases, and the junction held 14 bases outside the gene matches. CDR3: CSARDAWASGLRETQYF. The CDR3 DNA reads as TGCAGTGCTAGAGATGCTTGGGCTAGCGGTCTGAGAGAGACCCAGTACTTC.

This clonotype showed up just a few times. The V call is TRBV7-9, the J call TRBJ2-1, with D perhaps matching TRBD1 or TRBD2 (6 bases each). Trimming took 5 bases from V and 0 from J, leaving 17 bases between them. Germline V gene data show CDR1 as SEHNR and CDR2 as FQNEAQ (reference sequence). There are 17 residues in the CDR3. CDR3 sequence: CASSPWGRGSSYNEQFF. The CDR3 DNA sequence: TGTGCCAGCAGCCCCTGGGGGCGGGGCAGCTCCTACAATGAGCAGTTCTTC. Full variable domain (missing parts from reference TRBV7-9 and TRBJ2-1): DTGVSQNPRHKITKRGQNVTFRCDPISEHNRLYWYRQTLGQGPEFLTYFQNEAQLEKSRLLSDRFSAERPKGSFSTLEIQRTEQGDSAMYLCASSPWGRGSSYNEQFFGPGTRLTVL.

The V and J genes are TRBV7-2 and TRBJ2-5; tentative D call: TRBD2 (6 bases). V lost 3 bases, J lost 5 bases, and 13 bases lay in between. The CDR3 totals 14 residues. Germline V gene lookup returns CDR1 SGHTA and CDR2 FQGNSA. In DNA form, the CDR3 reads TGTGCCAGCAGCTTTTTCGGGAGAGGGGAGACCCAGTACTTC. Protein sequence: CASSFFGRGETQYF.

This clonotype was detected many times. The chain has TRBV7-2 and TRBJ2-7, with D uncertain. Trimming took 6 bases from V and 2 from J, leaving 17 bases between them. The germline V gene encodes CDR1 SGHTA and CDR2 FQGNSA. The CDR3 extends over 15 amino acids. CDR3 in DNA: TGTGCCAGCAGGCCGCGGCGTTCAGCTACCTACGAGCAGTACTTC. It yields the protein CASRPRRSATYEQYF.

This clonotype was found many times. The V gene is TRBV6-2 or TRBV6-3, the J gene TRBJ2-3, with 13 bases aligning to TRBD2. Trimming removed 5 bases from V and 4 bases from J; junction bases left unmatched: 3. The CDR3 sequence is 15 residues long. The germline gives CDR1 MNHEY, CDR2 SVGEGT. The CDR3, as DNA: TGTGCCAGCAGTCAGACTAGCGGGAGGTCAGATACGCAGTATTTT. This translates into CASSQTSGRSDTQYF.

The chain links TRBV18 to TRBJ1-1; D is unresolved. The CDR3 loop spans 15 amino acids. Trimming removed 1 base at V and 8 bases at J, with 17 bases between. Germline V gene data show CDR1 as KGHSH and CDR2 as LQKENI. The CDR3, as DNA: TGTGCCAGCTCACCACGACGGACTATCGAGCGGGAAGCTTTCTTT. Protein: CASSPRRTIEREAFF.